This T cell receptor (beta chain) was identified in a study of blood T cell repertoires in COVID-19. On the study more broadly: Sites in the United States, Italy and Spain provided acute and convalescent COVID-19 samples. The analysed material was cDNA or gDNA that came from T cells, B-cell-depleted T cells, or PBMCs.

Repertoires were generated with immunoSEQ multiplex PCR, while TCRdb's copy carries only in-frame clones and drops some. The repertoire holds approximately 530,000 clones, with approximately 91% as singletons. CDR1 and CDR2 (germline): LGHDT, YNNKEL (reference sequence). The CDR3 length is 17 residues. V lost 4 bases to trimming and J lost 4 bases; unmatched junction nucleotides: 12. The V and J genes are TRBV3-1 (or the pseudogene TRBV3-2) and TRBJ2-2, with 7 bases lining up with TRBD1. The receptor's source is a woman between 45 and 60 years old with COVID-19, enrolled during active disease. The sequencing input was peripheral blood. The DNA of the CDR3 is TGTGCCAGCAGCCCTCATGGGACAGAGCCACTCACCGGGGAGCTGTTTTTT. This translates into CASSPHGTEPLTGELFF.